This T cell receptor beta chain was sequenced during a study of cytomegalovirus exposure and HLA in healthy donors. PCR was performed using 60 Vbeta and 13 Jbeta primers. Repertoires were generated with immunoSEQ multiplex PCR, while TCRdb's copy carries only in-frame clones and drops some. The sample consists of over 150,000 clones, 65% to 90% of them appearing once. Study-wide results and caveats: A reported reduction in N-insertions relative to the roughly 710-donor mean was seen in an Asian-associated ancestry cluster in a later analysis.

Concerning this clone: Antigen: not known.

Per the germline V gene, CDR1 is MNHEY and CDR2 is SVGAGI. The CDR3 totals 15 residues. V shed 0 bases and J shed 7 bases, with 10 bases lying between them. The chain has TRBV6-5 and TRBJ1-6, with D perhaps TRBD1 (5 bases). This TCR derives from a male donor in good health and CMV-seronegative. The sequenced sample consisted of PBMCs. CDR3 sequence reads: CASSYSKGNNSPLHF. The CDR3 DNA reads TGTGCCAGCAGTTACTCGAAGGGGAACAATTCACCCCTCCACTTT.